Following are 14 T cell receptor beta chains from one sample sequenced in a study of cytomegalovirus exposure and HLA in healthy donors (dated by TCRdb to about 2017). Libraries were prepared through the immunoSEQ multiplex PCR assay. For the multiplex PCR, a mixture combining 60 forward primers for TCR Vbeta segments and 13 reverse primers for TCR Jbeta segments was used. What TCRdb holds here is the immuneACCESS table cut down to in-frame rearrangements. Part of the clones is not present; checked against another copy, under half of the missing clones reflect an unresolved V gene, and the others are unexplained. This sample gives about 110,000 clones in total; around 72% of them show up just once. Around 6% of the sample is taken by the ten largest. The sample was PBMCs. The receptors were gathered from a male donor in good health and CMV-seronegative.

The chain joins TRBV6-6 to TRBJ2-1, with 10 bases matching TRBD2. Germline V gene sequence: CDR1 MNHNY, CDR2 SVGAGI (reference sequence). The CDR3 runs 15 residues. V shed 9 bases, J shed 8 bases, and the junction held 13 bases outside the gene matches. CDR3 DNA sequence: TGTGCCAGTTCCGACCTCGCTAGCGGGAGCTATGAGCAGTTCTTC. Protein sequence: CASSDLASGSYEQFF.

This chain links TRBV7-9 with TRBJ2-1; weak D call: TRBD1 (5 bases). Trimming left V 5 bases short and J 0 bases short, with 14 bases between. The CDR3 covers 16 residues. Germline assignment: CDR1 SEHNR and CDR2 FQNEAQ (reference sequence). CDR3 region: CASSPTPGRSYNEQFF. The CDR3 nucleotides are TGTGCCAGCAGCCCGACGCCAGGGCGCTCCTACAATGAGCAGTTCTTC.

This clone came up a few times. V usage is TRBV21-1 and J usage is TRBJ2-7; the D call TRBD1 from the table was never checked on the DNA. TRBV21-1 is annotated as a pseudogene. The CDR3 consists of 16 residues. Written as DNA, the CDR3 is TGTGCCAGCAGCCCCCGCCGTGCCCAGGGTTCTCGCGAGCAGTACTTC. It encodes CASSPRRAQGSREQYF.

This chain joins TRBV10-3 and TRBJ2-3; 10 bases map to TRBD2. The CDR3 length is 15 residues. J lost 4 bases, V lost 3 bases, and 4 bases had no gene match. Looked up from germline, CDR1 is ENHRY and CDR2 is SYGVKD. For the CDR3, the DNA is TGTGCCATCAGTGAAGCGGGAGGGCCCTCAGATACGCAGTATTTT. Residues: CAISEAGGPSDTQYF.

This clone has a handful of counts. The chain is built from TRBV6-5 and TRBJ2-5, with 9 bases aligning to TRBD1. The CDR3 sequence is 14 residues long. Trimming took 6 bases from V and 5 from J; bases not matched to a gene: 7. Per the germline V gene, CDR1 is MNHEY and CDR2 is SVGAGI. The CDR3 spells CASSHRGPRETQYF. For the CDR3, the DNA is TGTGCCAGCAGCCACAGGGGGCCTCGGGAGACCCAGTACTTC.

This chain uses TRBV6-4 with TRBJ2-2; D might be TRBD1 (6 bases). Trimming took 1 base from V and 4 from J, leaving 16 bases between them. Germline V gene sequence: CDR1 MRHNA, CDR2 SNTAGT. The CDR3 has 17 amino acids. The CDR3 region has the DNA TGTGCCAGCAGTGACTTTAAAGAGGGGGAGAGCACCGGGGAGCTGTTTTTT. Translation gives CASSDFKEGESTGELFF.

This CDR3 is CASSATAGPGANVLTF. The CDR3 DNA is TGTGCCAGCAGCGCTACGGCAGGGCCTGGGGCCAACGTCCTGACTTTC. The chain links TRBV11-3 to TRBJ2-6, with a tentative D call TRBD1 (5 bases). The CDR3 totals 16 residues. Germline CDR1 and CDR2: SGHNT and YENEEA. Trimming removed 5 bases from V and 2 bases from J, with 13 bases in between.

This clone has a single count. The rearrangement uses TRBV7-2 and TRBJ2-7, with TRBD2 matching 14 bases. Germline CDR1 reads SGHTA; CDR2 reads FQGNSA. Trimming cost V 5 bases and J 6 bases; bases outside gene matches: 6. The CDR3 has 15 amino acids. The CDR3 DNA is TGTGCCAGCAGCCCGCGGACTAGCGGGGGGCTCGAGCAGTACTTC. Protein product: CASSPRTSGGLEQYF. The whole variable domain, filled in from reference TRBV7-2 and TRBJ2-7, reads GAGVSQSPSNKVTEKGKDVELRCDPISGHTALYWYRQSLGQGLEFLIYFQGNSAPDKSGLPSDRFSAERTGGSVSTLTIQRTQQEDSAVYLCASSPRTSGGLEQYFGPGTRLTVT.

This rearrangement joins TRBV13 to TRBJ1-1, with a possible D match to TRBD1 (5 bases). Deletions cut 2 bases from V and 4 bases from J, with 17 bases between. The CDR3 contains 16 residues. Looked up from germline, CDR1 is PRHDT and CDR2 is FYEKMQ (reference sequence). The CDR3: CASSLRSGRWGTEAFF. CDR3 coding DNA: TGTGCCAGCAGCTTAAGGTCAGGGCGCTGGGGCACTGAAGCTTTCTTT.

The V gene is TRBV6-5, the J gene TRBJ2-1, with 10 bases matching TRBD1. The junction had 5 bases not matched to a gene; V was cut back by 0 bases and J by 6 bases. Germline-derived CDR1 and CDR2 are MNHEY and SVGAGI. This CDR3 spans 16 amino acids. CDR3 protein: CASSYSPGQGFNEQFF. The CDR3 bases are TGTGCCAGCAGTTACTCCCCGGGACAGGGGTTCAATGAGCAGTTCTTC.

This clone came up once. V is TRBV29-1 and J is TRBJ1-3; the D gene is possibly TRBD1 (6 bases). This CDR3 has 17 residues. V lost 0 bases and J 0 bases, leaving 15 bases between the germline ends. In germline, CDR1 is SQVTM, CDR2 ANQGSEA. CDR3 in amino acids: CSVEDPGHSCSGNTIYF. The CDR3 DNA is TGCAGCGTTGAAGACCCGGGACATTCCTGCTCTGGAAACACCATATATTTT.

This sequence joins TRBV11-2 and TRBJ2-7, with 8 positions matching TRBD2. Per germline, CDR1 SGHAT and CDR2 FQNNGV. The CDR3 is 17 residues long. The V segment lost 0 bases and the J segment 0 bases; nucleotides outside the gene matches: 7. The CDR3 nucleotides are TGTGCCAGCAGCTTAGATTTGGGAAGCGGGAGCTCCTACGAGCAGTACTTC. It is translated as CASSLDLGSGSSYEQYF.

The J gene is TRBJ2-7, the V gene TRBV5-1; the match to TRBD1 covers 7 bases. The CDR3 is 13 residues long. Germline V gene data show CDR1 as SGHRS and CDR2 as YFSETQ. The V segment lost 6 bases and the J segment 4 bases; nucleotides outside the gene matches: 7. The CDR3 region is CASTWDRPYEQYF. CDR3 DNA: TGCGCCAGCACCTGGGACAGACCGTACGAGCAGTACTTC.

The chain has TRBV28 and TRBJ2-4; no reliable D call. This CDR3 is built from 15 residues. Germline CDR1 and CDR2: MDHEN and SYDVKM. V lost 2 bases and J 2 bases, leaving 10 bases between the germline ends. CDR3 protein: CASSLAGQTKNIQYF. In DNA form, the CDR3 reads TGTGCCAGCAGTTTAGCAGGTCAAACCAAAAACATTCAGTACTTC.